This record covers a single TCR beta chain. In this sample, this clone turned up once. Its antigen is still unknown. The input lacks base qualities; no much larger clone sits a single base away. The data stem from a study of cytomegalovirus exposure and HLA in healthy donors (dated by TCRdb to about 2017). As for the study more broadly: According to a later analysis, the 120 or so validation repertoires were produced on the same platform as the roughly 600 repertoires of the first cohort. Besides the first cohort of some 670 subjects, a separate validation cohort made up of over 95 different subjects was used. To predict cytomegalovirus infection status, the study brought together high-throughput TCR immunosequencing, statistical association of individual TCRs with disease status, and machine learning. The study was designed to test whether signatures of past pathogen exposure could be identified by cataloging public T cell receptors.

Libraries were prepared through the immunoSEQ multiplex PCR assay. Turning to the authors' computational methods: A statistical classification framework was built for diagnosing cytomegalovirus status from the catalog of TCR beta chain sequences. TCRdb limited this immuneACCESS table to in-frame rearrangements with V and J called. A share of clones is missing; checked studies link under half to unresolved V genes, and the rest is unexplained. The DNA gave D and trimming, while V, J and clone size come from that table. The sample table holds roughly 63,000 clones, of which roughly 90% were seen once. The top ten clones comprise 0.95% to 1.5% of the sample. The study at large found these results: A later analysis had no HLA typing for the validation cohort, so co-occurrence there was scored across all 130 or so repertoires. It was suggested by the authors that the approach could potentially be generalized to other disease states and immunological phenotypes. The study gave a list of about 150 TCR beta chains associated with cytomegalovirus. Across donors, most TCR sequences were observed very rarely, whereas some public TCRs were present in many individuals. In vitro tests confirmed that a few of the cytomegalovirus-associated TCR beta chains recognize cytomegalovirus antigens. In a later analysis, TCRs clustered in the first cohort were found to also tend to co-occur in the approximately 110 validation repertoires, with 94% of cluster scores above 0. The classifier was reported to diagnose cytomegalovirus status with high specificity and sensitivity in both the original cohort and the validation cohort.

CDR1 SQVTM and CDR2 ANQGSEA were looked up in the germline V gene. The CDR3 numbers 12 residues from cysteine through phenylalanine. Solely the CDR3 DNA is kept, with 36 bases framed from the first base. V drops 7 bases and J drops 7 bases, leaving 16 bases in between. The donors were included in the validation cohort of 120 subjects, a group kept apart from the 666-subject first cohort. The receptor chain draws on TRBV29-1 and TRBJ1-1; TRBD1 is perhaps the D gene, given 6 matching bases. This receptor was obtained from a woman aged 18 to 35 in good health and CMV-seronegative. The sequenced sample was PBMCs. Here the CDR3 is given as CSGTVDGIEAFF. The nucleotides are TGCAGCGGGACAGTGGATGGGATTGAAGCTTTCTTT.